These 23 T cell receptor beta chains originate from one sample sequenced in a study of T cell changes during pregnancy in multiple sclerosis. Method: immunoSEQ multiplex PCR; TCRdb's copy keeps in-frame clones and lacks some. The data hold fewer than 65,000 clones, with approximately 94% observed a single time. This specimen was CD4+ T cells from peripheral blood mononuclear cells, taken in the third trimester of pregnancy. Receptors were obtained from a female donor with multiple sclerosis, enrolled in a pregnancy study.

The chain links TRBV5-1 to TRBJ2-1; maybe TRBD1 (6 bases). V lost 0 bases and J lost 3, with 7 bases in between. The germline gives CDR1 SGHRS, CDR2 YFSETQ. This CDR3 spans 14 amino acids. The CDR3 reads CASSLVGGYNEQFF. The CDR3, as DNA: TGCGCCAGCAGCTTGGTAGGGGGCTACAATGAGCAGTTCTTC.

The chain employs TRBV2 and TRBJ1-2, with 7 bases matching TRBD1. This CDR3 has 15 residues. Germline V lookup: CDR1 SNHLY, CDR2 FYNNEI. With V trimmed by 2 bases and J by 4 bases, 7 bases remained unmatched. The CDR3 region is CASSEPQGVAYGYTF. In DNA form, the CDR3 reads TGTGCCAGCAGTGAACCGCAGGGGGTTGCCTATGGCTACACCTTC. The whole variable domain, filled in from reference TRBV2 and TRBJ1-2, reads EPEVTQTPSHQVTQMGQEVILRCVPISNHLYFYWYRQILGQKVEFLVSFYNNEISEKSEIFDDQFSVERPDGSNFTLKIRSTKLEDSAMYFCASSEPQGVAYGYTFGSGTRLTVV.

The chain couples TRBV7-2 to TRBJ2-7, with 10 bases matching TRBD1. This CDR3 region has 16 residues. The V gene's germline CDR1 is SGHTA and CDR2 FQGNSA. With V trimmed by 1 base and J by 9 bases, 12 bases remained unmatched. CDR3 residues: CASSLESGTGDSGQYF. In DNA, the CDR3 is TGTGCCAGCAGCTTAGAGTCCGGGACAGGGGATTCGGGGCAGTACTTC.

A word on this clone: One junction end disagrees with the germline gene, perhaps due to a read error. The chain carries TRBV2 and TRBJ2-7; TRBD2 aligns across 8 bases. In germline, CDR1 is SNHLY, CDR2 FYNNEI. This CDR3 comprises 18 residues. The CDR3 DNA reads TGTGCCAGCAGTGAAGACTACCCGGGGGTAGCGGGAATCTACAAGCAGTACTTC. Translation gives CASSEDYPGVAGIYKQYF.

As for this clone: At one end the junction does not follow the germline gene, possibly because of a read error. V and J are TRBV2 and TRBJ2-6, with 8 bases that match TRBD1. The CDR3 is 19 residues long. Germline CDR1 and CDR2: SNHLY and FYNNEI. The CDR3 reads CASREGEGRGRYGANVLTF. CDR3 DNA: TGTGCCAGCAGGGAAGGTGAGGGCAGGGGGCGTTACGGGGCCAACGTCCTGACTTTC.

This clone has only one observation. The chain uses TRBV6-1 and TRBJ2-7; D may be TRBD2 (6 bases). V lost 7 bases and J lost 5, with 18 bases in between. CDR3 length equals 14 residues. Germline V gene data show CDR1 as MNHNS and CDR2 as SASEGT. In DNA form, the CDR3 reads TGTGCCAGCAACCGACTAGGTTCGCTGCACGAGCAGTACTTC. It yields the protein CASNRLGSLHEQYF.

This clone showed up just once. This CDR3 reads CASNPGGSGSNEQYF. The CDR3 region has the DNA TGTGCCAGCAACCCCGGGGGTAGCGGGAGTAACGAGCAGTACTTC. The chain is built from TRBV28 and TRBJ2-7; TRBD2 matches 9 bases. After removal of 7 bases from V and 5 bases from J, the junction contained 12 bases not matched to a gene. CDR1 and CDR2 from the germline V gene are MDHEN and SYDVKM. This CDR3 comprises 15 residues.

In DNA form, the CDR3 reads TGCGCCAGCAGCCAAGGTGACAGGGGTGAGGCCAAAAACATTCAGTACTTC. Its translation is CASSQGDRGEAKNIQYF. V gene TRBV4-1 combines with J gene TRBJ2-4; 8 bases map to TRBD1. J gave up 1 base and V 1 base, and 6 bases lay outside the gene matches. Germline CDR1 MGHRA, CDR2 YSYEKL. CDR3 length: 17 amino acids.

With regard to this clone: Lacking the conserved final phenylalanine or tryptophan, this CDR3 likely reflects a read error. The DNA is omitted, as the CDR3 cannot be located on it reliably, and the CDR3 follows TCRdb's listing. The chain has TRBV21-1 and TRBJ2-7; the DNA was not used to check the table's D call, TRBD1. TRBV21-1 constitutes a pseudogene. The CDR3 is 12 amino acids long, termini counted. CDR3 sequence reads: CASSKEVGTREL.

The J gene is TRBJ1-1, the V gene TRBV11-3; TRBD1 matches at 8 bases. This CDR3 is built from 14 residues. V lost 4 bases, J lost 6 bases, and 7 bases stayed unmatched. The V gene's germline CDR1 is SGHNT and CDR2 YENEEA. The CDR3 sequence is CASSSTGVIPEAFF. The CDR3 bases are TGTGCCAGCAGCTCGACAGGGGTTATTCCTGAAGCTTTCTTT.

The CDR3 DNA reads as TGTGCCAGCAGGCGTACAGGGGGGACTAATGAAAAACTGTTTTTT. This codes for CASRRTGGTNEKLFF. V is TRBV28 and J is TRBJ1-4; 8 nucleotides align to TRBD1. This CDR3 spans 15 amino acids. Germline CDR1 reads MDHEN; CDR2 reads SYDVKM. Trimming removed 6 bases from V and 2 bases from J; junction bases left unmatched: 5.

CDR3 sequence (DNA): TGTGCCAGCAGTGTATACGAGGACACTGAAGCTTTCTTT. Translating gives CASSVYEDTEAFF. This chain joins TRBV2 and TRBJ1-1; D call uncertain. This CDR3 has 13 amino acids. Germline V CDR1 and CDR2: SNHLY, FYNNEI. V was clipped by 4 bases and J by 3 bases, with 9 bases between them.

CDR3 bases: TGTGCCAGCAGCTTAGGGTTTAATAAGGACTTCCGTCCCTACGAGCAGTACTTC. Translated, it gives CASSLGFNKDFRPYEQYF. V and J are TRBV13 and TRBJ2-7; perhaps TRBD2 as D (5 bases). V was pared by 0 bases and J by 2 bases, with 20 bases between. The V gene's germline CDR1 is PRHDT and CDR2 FYEKMQ (reference sequence). The CDR3 covers 18 residues.

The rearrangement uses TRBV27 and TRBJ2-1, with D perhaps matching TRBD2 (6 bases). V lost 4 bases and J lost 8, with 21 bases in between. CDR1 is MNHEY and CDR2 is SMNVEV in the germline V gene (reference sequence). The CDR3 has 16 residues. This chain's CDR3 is CASSYWPKAGGDEQFF. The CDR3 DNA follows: TGTGCCAGCAGTTATTGGCCAAAAGCTGGCGGGGATGAGCAGTTCTTC.

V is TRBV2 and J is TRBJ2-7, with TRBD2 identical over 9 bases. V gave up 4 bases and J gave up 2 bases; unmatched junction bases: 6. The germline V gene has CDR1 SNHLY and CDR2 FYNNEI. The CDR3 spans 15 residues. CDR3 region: CASSVSSGGPYEQYF. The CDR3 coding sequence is TGTGCCAGCAGTGTGTCCAGCGGGGGGCCCTACGAGCAGTACTTC. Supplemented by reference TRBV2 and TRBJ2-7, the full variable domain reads EPEVTQTPSHQVTQMGQEVILRCVPISNHLYFYWYRQILGQKVEFLVSFYNNEISEKSEIFDDQFSVERPDGSNFTLKIRSTKLEDSAMYFCASSVSSGGPYEQYFGPGTRLTVT.

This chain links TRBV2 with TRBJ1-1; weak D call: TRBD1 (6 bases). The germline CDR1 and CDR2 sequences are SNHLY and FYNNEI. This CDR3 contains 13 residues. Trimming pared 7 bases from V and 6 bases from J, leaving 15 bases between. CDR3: CASMPQGNAEAFF. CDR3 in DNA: TGTGCCAGCATGCCACAGGGTAACGCTGAAGCTTTCTTT.

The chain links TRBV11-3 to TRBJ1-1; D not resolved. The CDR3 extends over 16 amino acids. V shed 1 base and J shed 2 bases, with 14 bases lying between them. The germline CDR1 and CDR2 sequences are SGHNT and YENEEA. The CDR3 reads CASSLAYGFLNTEAFF. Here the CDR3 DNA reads TGTGCCAGCAGCTTAGCTTACGGTTTTTTAAACACTGAAGCTTTCTTT.

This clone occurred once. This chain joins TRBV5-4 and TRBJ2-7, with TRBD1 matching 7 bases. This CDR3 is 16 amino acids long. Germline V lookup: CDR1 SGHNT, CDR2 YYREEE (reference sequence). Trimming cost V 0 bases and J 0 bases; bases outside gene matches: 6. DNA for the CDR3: TGTGCCAGCAGCTTGGGGGGACAGTCGAGCTCCTACGAGCAGTACTTC. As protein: CASSLGGQSSSYEQYF.

The CDR3 sequence: CASNPPRAGGANVLTF. The CDR3 nucleotides are TGTGCCAGCAACCCTCCGAGGGCAGGTGGGGCCAACGTCCTGACTTTC. The rearrangement uses TRBV6-6 and TRBJ2-6; tentatively, D is TRBD2 (5 bases). The ends were cut back, 7 bases at V and 3 bases at J, with 16 bases in the middle. Germline V gene data show CDR1 as MNHNY and CDR2 as SVGAGI (reference sequence). This CDR3 contains 16 residues.

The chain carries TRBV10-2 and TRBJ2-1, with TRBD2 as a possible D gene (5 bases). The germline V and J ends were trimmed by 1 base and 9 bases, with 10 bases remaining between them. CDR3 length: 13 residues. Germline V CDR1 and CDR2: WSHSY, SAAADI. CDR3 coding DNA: TGCGCCAGCAGTGAGTTCCGCCGGGGTGAGCAGTTCTTC. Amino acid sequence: CASSEFRRGEQFF.

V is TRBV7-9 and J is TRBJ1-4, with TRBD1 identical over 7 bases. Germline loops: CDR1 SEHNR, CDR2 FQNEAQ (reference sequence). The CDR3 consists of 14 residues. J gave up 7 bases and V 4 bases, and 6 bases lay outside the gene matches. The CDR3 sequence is CASSSTGYLEKLFF. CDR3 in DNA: TGTGCCAGCAGCTCGACAGGGTACCTTGAAAAACTGTTTTTT.

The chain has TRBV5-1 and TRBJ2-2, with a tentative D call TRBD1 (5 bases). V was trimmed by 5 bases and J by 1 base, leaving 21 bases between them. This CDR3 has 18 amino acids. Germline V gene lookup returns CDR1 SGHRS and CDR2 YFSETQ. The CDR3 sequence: CASRNSQFWGQNTGELFF. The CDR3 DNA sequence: TGCGCCAGCAGGAATTCCCAGTTTTGGGGCCAGAACACCGGGGAGCTGTTTTTT.

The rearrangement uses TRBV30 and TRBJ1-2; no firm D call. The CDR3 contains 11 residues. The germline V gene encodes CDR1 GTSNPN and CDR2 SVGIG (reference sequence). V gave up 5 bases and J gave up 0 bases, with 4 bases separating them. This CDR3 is CAWLTNYGYTF. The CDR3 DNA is TGTGCCTGGCTTACTAACTATGGCTACACCTTC.